This T cell receptor beta chain comes out of a study of shared clonotypes between healthy human individuals. Method: immunoSEQ multiplex PCR; TCRdb's copy keeps in-frame clones and lacks some. The sample holds roughly 810,000 clones; about 97% are singletons and the top ten take less than 0.3%. Trimming shortened V by 3 bases and J by 2 bases, and 7 bases separated the two germline ends. The CDR3 extends over 13 amino acids. Per the germline V gene, CDR1 is SGDLS and CDR2 is YYNGEE. It was CD45RO-negative cells, positively selected for CCR7, that made up naive CD8 cells, with terminally differentiated effector memory CD45RA+ cells excluded. Study-wide points: With few donors, the genetic and exposure-history diversity represented was limited.

About this clone: Its target is not known.

Source material: naive CD8+ T cells sorted from blood. J is TRBJ2-3 and V is TRBV9, with D perhaps matching TRBD2 (5 bases). The receptor was derived from a man younger than 45 in good health. CDR3 sequence: CASSEGVTDTQYF. The DNA of the CDR3 is TGTGCCAGCAGCGAGGGAGTCACAGATACGCAGTATTTT.